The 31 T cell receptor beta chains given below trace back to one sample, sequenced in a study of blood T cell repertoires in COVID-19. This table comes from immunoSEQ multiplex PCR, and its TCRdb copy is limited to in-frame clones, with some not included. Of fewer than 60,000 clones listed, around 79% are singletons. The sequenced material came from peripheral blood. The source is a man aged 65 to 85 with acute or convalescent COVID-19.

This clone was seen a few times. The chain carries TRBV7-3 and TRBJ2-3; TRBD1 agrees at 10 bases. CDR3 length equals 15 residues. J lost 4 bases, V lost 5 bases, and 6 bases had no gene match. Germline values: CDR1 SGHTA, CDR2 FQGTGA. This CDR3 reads CASSPRQGAADTQYF. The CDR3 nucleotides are TGTGCCAGCAGCCCCAGACAGGGGGCAGCAGATACGCAGTATTTT.

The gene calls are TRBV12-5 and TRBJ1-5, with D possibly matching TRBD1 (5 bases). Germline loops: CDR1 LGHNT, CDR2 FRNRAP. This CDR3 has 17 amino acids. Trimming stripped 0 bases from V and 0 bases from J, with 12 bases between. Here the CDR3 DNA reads TGTGCTAGTGGTTTGGTAAGAGGGACTAATAGCAATCAGCCCCAGCATTTT. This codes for CASGLVRGTNSNQPQHF.

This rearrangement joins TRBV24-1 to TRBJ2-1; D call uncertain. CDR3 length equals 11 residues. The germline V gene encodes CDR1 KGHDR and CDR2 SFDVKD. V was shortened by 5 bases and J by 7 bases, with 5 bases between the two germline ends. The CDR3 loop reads CATSALNEQFF. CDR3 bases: TGTGCCACCAGTGCCCTAAATGAGCAGTTCTTC.

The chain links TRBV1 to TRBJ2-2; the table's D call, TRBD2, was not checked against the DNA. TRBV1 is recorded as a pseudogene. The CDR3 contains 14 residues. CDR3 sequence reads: CTSSCGRNTGELFF. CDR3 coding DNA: TGCACCAGCAGTTGTGGGAGGAACACCGGGGAGCTGTTTTTT.

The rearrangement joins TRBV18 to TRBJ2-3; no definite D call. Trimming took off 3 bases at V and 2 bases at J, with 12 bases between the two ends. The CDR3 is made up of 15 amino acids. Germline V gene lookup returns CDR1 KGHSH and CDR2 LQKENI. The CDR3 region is CASSPRSRNTDTQYF. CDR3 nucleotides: TGTGCCAGCTCACCCAGGTCCCGGAACACAGATACGCAGTATTTT.

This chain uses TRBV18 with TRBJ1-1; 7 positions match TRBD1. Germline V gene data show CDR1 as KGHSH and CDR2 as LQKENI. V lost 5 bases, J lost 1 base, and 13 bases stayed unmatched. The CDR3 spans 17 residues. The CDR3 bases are TGTGCCAGCTCAGCTCGTCAAACCGGGACAGAGAACACTGAAGCTTTCTTT. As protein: CASSARQTGTENTEAFF.

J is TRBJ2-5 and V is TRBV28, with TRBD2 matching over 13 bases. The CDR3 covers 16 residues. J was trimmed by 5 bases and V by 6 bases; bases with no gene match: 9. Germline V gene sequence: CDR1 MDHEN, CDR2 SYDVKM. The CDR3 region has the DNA TGTGCCAGCAGGAACGGACTAGCGGGGGCGGGGGAGACCCAGTACTTC. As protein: CASRNGLAGAGETQYF.

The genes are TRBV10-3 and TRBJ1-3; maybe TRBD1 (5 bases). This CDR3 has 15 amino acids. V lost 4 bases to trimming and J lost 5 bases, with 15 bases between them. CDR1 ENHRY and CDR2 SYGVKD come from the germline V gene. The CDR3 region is CAISAGPSSRNTIYF. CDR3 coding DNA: TGTGCCATCAGTGCAGGGCCCTCCTCCAGAAACACCATATATTTT.

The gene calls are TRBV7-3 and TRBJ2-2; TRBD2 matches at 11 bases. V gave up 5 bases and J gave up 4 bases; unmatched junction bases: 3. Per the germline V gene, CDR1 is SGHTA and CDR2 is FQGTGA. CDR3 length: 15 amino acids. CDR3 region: CASSLGLAVTGELFF. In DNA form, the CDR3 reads TGTGCCAGCAGCCTGGGACTAGCGGTCACCGGGGAGCTGTTTTTT. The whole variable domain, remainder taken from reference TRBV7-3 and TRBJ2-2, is GAGVSQTPSNKVTEKGKYVELRCDPISGHTALYWYRQSLGQGPEFLIYFQGTGAADDSGLPNDRFFAVRPEGSVSTLKIQRTERGDSAVYLCASSLGLAVTGELFFGEGSRLTVL.

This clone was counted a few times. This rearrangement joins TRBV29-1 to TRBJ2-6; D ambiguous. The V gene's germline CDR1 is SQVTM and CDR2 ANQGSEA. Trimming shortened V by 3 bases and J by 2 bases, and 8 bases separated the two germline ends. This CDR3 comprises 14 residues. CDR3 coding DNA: TGCAGCGTTGATGATGGAGCTGGGGCCAACGTCCTGACTTTC. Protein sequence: CSVDDGAGANVLTF.

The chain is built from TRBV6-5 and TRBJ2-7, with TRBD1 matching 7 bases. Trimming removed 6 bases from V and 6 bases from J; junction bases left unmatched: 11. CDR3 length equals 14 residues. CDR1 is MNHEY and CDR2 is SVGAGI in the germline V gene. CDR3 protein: CASRPTRDSGEQYF. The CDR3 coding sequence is TGTGCCAGCAGACCGACCCGGGACAGTGGCGAGCAGTACTTC.

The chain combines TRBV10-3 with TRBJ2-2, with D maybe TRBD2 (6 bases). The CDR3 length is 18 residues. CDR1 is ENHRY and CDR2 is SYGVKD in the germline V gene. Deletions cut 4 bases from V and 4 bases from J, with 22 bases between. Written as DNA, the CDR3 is TGTGCCATCAGTGGGGATTATCCTATACCCGGGAGCACCGGGGAGCTGTTTTTT. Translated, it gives CAISGDYPIPGSTGELFF.

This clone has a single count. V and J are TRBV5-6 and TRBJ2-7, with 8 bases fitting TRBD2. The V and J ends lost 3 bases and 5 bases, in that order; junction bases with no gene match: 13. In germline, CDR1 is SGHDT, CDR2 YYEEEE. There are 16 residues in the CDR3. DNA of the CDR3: TGTGCCAGCAGCTCCCCGGTGGGTAGCGGGAAAGACGAGCAGTACTTC. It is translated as CASSSPVGSGKDEQYF.

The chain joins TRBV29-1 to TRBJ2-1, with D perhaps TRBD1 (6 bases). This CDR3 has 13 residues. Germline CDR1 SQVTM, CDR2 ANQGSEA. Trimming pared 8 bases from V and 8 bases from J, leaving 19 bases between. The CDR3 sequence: CSSEPTGGDEQFF. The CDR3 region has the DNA TGCAGCTCTGAACCAACTGGGGGCGATGAGCAGTTCTTC.

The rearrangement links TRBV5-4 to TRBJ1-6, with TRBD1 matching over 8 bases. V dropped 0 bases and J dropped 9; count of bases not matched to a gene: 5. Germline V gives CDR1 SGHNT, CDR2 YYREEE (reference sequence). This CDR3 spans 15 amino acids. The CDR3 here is CASSLAGQGRSPLHF. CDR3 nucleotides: TGTGCCAGCAGCTTGGCCGGACAGGGTCGTTCACCCCTCCACTTT.

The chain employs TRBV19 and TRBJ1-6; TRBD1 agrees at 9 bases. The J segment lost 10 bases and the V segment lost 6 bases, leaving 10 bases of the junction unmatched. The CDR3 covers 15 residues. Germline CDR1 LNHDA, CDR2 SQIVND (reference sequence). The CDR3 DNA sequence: TGTGCCAGTAGCCCCGGGACAGGGCGAGACTCACCCCTCCACTTT. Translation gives CASSPGTGRDSPLHF.

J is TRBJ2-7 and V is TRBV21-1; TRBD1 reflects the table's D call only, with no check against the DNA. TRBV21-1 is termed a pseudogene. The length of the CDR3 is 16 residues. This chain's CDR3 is CAKATNRLEASYEQYF. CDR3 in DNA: TGTGCCAAAGCAACCAACAGGCTAGAGGCCTCCTACGAGCAGTACTTC.

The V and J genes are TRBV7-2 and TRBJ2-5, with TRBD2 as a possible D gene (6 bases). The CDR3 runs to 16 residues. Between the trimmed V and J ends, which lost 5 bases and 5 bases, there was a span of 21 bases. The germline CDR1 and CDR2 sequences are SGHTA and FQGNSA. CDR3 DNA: TGTGCCAGCAGCCCACACGGTTCGGGAGTCTTGGAGACCCAGTACTTC. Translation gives CASSPHGSGVLETQYF. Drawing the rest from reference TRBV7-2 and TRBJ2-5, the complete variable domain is GAGVSQSPSNKVTEKGKDVELRCDPISGHTALYWYRQSLGQGLEFLIYFQGNSAPDKSGLPSDRFSAERTGGSVSTLTIQRTQQEDSAVYLCASSPHGSGVLETQYFGPGTRLLVL.

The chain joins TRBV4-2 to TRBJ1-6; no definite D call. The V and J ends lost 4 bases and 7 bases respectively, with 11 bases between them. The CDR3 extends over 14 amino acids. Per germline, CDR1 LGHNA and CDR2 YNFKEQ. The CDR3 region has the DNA TGTGCCAGCAGCCCTTTTGACTCGAATTCACCCCTCCACTTT. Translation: CASSPFDSNSPLHF.

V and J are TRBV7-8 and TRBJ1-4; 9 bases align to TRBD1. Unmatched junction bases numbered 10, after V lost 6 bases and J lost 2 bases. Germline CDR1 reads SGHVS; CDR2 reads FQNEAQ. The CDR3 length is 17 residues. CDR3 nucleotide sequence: TGTGCCAGCAGTCTAGCTAGGACAGGGGCGACTAATGAAAAACTGTTTTTT. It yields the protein CASSLARTGATNEKLFF.

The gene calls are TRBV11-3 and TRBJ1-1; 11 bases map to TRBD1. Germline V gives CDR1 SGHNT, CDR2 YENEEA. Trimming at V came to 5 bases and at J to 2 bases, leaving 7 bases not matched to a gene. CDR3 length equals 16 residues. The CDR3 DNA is TGTGCCAGCAGCCCCGGACAGGGGGCGAGAAACACTGAAGCTTTCTTT. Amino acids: CASSPGQGARNTEAFF.

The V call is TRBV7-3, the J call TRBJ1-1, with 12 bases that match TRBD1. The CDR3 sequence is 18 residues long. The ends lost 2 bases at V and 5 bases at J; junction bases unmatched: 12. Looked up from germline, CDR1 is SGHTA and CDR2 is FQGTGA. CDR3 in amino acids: CASSLGPPGTGGGTEAFF. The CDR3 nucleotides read TGTGCCAGCAGCTTAGGCCCTCCCGGGACAGGGGGCGGGACTGAAGCTTTCTTT.

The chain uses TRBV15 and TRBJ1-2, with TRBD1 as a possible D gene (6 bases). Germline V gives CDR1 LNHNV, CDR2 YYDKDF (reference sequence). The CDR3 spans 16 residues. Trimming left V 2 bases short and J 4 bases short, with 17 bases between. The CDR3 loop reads CATSRPGAGAGYGYTF. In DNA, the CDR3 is TGTGCCACCAGCAGACCCGGAGCGGGGGCGGGCTATGGCTACACCTTC.

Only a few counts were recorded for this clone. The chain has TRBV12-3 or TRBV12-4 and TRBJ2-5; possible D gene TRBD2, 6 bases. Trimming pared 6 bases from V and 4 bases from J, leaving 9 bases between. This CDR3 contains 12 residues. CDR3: CASSGGRETQYF. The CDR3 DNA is TGTGCCAGCAGCGGGGGACGAGAGACCCAGTACTTC.

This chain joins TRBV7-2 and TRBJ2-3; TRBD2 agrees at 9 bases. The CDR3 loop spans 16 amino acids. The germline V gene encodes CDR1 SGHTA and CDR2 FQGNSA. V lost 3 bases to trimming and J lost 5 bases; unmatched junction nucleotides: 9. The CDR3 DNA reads TGTGCCAGCAGCTTGGGACTGGCGGGGGGGGTAGATACGCAGTATTTT. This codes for CASSLGLAGGVDTQYF.

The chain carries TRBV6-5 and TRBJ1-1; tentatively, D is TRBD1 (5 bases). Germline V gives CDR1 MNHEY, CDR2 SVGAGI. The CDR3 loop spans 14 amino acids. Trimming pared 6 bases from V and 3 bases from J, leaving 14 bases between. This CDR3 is CASSPRGWDTEAFF. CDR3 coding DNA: TGTGCCAGCAGCCCACGGGGGTGGGACACTGAAGCTTTCTTT.

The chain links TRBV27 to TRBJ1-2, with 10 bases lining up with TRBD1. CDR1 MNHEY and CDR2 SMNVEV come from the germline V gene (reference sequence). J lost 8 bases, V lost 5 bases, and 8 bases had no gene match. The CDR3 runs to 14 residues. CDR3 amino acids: CASSISRDRGGYTF. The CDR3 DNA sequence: TGTGCCAGCAGTATTTCCCGGGACAGGGGAGGCTACACCTTC.

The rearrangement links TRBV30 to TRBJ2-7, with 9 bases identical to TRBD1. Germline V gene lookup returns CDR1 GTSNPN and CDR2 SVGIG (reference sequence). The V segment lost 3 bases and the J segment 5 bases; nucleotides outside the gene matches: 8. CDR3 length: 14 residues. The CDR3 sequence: CAWRQGQGRHEQYF. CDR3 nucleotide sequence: TGTGCCTGGAGGCAGGGACAGGGTCGCCACGAGCAGTACTTC.

Written as DNA, the CDR3 is TGTGCCAGCAGTTCCGGGTTAGCGGGGTCAGATGAGCAGTTCTTC. This gives the protein CASSSGLAGSDEQFF. This chain joins TRBV7-2 and TRBJ2-1; 8 positions match TRBD2. V lost 6 bases, J lost 8 bases, and 12 bases stayed unmatched. This CDR3 region has 15 residues. Germline loops: CDR1 SGHTA, CDR2 FQGNSA.

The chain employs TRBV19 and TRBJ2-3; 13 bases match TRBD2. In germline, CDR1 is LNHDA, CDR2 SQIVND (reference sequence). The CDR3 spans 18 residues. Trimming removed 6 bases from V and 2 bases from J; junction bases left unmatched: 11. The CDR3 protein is CASRQLAGGPGPTDTQYF. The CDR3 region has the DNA TGTGCCAGTAGACAACTAGCGGGAGGGCCAGGCCCCACAGATACGCAGTATTTT.

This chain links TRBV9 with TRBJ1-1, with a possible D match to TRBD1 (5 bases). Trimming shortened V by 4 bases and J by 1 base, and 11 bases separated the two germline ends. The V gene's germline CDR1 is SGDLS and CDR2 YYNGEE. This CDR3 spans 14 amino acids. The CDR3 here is CASSIATGNTEAFF. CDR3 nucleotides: TGTGCCAGCAGCATTGCTACAGGGAACACTGAAGCTTTCTTT.